The clone carrying this TCR beta chain was seen repeatedly, ten times or more. Its target is not known. These data come from a study of T-cell reconstitution after alpha-beta-depleted transplantation in children. General observations from the study: Some patients owed their high day-60 TCRbeta diversity to surviving recipient T cells and thymic progenitors.

Library preparation (for TCRbeta) was performed with unique molecular identifiers. TCRdb itself ran the PCR reads through MiXCR, one entry per CDR3 protein. This table has fewer than 550,000 distinct CDR3 sequences, 10% to 12% appearing once. J gave up 7 bases and V 4 bases, and 22 bases lay outside the gene matches. This CDR3 contains 20 residues. Germline assignment: CDR1 LGHNA and CDR2 YSLEER. This receptor was identified in a female patient between 2 and 15 years old who had a stem cell transplant for aplastic anemia, so the T cells may come from the graft donor. This chain joins TRBV4-3 and TRBJ2-1; 10 bases line up with TRBD2. The sequences come from PBMCs, mostly from graft donor cells, collected 180 days after TCRalphabeta/CD19-depleted stem cell transplant. The CDR3 nucleotides read TGCGCCAGCAGCCTACATCGTCCTAGCGGGAGATTGGGACTCAGTAATGAGCAGTTCTTC. This gives the protein CASSLHRPSGRLGLSNEQFF.